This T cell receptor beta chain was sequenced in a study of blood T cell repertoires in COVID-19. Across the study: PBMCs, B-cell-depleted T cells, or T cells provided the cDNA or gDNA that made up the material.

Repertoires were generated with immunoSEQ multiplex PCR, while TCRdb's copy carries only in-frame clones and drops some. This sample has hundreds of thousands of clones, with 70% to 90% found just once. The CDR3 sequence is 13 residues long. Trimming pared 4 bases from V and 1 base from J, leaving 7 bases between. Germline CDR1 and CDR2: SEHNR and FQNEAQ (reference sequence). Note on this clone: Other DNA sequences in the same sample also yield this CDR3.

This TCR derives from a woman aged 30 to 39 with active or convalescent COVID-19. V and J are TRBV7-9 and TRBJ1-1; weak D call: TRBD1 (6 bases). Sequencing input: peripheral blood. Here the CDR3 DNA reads TGTGCCAGCAGCTCGGACAGGAACACTGAAGCTTTCTTT. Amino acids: CASSSDRNTEAFF. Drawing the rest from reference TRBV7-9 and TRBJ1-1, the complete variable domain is DTGVSQNPRHKITKRGQNVTFRCDPISEHNRLYWYRQTLGQGPEFLTYFQNEAQLEKSRLLSDRFSAERPKGSFSTLEIQRTEQGDSAMYLCASSSDRNTEAFFGQGTRLTVV.